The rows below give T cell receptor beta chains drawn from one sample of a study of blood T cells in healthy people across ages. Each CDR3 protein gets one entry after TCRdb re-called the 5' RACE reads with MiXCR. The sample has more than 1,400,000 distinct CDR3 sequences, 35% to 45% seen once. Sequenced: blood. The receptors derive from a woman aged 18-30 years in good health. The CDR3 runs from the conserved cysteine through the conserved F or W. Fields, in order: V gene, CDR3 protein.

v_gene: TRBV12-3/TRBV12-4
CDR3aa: CASSSLGASGNEQYF

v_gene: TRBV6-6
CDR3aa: CASTEVVGVGDTQYF

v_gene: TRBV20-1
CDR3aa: CSAYLAPQETQYF

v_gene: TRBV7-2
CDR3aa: CASSPEDRVAKNIQYF

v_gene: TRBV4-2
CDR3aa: CASSQESKGRVQIDYYGYTF

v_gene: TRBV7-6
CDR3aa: CASSQVNEKLFF

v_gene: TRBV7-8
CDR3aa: CASSLGGLAGVSYEQYF

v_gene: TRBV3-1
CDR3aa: CASSDRDSAYEQYF

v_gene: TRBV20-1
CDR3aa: CSAATGQYGYTF

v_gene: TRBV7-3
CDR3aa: CASSLTGTEWNEQYF

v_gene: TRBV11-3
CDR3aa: CASSLDQVRPHRRPHTEAFF

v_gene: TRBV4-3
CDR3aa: CASSQVTGRSRDNEQFF

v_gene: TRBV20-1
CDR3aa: CSARDPEGAGLYEQYF

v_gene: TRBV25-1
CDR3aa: CASSDTVNYGYTF

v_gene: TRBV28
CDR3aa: CASSSPGGGHQETQYF

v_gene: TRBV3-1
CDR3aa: CASSQDPGQLAKNIQYF

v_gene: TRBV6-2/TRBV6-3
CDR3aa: CASSLLAAKNIQYF

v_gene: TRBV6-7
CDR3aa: CASSSLHGQGARGYTF

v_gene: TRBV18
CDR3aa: CASSPTQESEAFF

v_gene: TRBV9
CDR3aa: CASSVEGTGLEAFF

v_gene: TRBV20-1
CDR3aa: CSAHRDTTVYEQYF

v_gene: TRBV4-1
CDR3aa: CASSPPLAKNIQYF

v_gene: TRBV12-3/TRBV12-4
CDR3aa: CASSELDYSGNTIYF

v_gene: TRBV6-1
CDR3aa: CARGVVYEQYF

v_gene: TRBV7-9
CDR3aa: CASQGDYSNQPQHF

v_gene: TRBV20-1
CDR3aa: CSTDDRGNEQFF

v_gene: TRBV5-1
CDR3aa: CASSLGQDLVDGYTF

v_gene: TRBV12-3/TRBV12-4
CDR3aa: CASSSSRGDTQYF

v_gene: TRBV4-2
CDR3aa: CASSQDQGRADTEAFF

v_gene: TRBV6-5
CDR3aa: CASSYSASGFTDTQYF

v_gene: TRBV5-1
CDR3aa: CASSLGGAPTDTQYF

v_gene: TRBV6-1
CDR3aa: CASSASLAGGSYEQFF

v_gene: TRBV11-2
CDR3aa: CASSLDLRATDTPDTQYF

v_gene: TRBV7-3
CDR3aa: CASSHPGTPVANYGYTF

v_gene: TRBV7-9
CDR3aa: CASSLGDAREGPDTQYF

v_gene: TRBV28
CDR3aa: CASMGGGAETQYF

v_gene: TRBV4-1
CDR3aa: CASSQESGSSRDTQYF

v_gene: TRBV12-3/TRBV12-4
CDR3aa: CASQTDPRDEQFF

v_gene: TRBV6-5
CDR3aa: CASSYSGTGTSPLHF

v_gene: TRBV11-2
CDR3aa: CASSPQGRDGYTF

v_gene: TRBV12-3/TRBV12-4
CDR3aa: CASGLGQGHGYTF

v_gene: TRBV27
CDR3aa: CASSVRITGELFF

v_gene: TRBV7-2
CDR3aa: CASSFSPNQPQHF

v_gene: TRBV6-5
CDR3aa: CASSQTSGSAGELFF

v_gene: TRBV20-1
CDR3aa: CSARERDRGNNSPLHF

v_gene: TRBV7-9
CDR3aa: CASSLSRTQQVGYTF

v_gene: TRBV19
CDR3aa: CASSIDLSAAYEQYF

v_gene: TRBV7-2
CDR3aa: CASSLRWGGPDEQYF

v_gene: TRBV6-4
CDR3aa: CASSDGLAPPHNEQFF

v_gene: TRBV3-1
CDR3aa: CASSQSWPDSPLHF

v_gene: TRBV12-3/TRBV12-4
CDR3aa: CASSFFRGHTEAFF

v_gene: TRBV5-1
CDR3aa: CASSLHTGEEQYF

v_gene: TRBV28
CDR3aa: CASGPRPEVHYGYTF

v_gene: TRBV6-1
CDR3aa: CASRALGIPSMDNEQYF

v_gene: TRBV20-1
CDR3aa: CSARGGSVYEQYF

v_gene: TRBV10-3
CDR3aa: CAISVREGGPDTQYF

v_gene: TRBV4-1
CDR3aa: CASSQDPPIAGLSYEQYF